These 10 T cell receptor beta chains originate from one sample sequenced in a study of human T cells and chemical hapten exposure. Documented time point: pre-sensitization, week 0. This sample's treatment: therapeutic diphenylcyclopropenone sensitization with weekly scalp DPC. TCRdb analysed the RACE reads with MiXCR anew, one entry per CDR3 protein. Here the sample spans roughly 100,000 distinct CDR3 sequences, 12% being singletons. Sequenced material: whole blood, taken in connection with sensitization to the hapten diphenylcyclopropenone (DPC). The receptor source for this set is a woman aged 50 to 60 with alopecia areata. Some clones in this sample may be carry-over from other donors' samples.

This clonotype occurred a few times. The rearrangement links TRBV19 to TRBJ1-1; no firm D call. The germline V gene has CDR1 LNHDA and CDR2 SQIVND (reference sequence). The CDR3 loop spans 15 amino acids. V was trimmed by 3 bases and J by 3 bases, leaving 14 bases between them. The CDR3 bases are TGTGCCAGTAGTATGGCGACGACTGTATACACTGAAGCTTTCTTT. This encodes CASSMATTVYTEAFF.

The table lists this clonotype with a few counts. The rearrangement joins TRBV21-1 to TRBJ2-7; the D call of TRBD1 is as the table states it, not checked on the DNA. TRBV21-1 is annotated as a pseudogene. CDR3 size: 14 residues. The CDR3 here is CASRMVDRPYEQYF. The DNA for the CDR3 is TGTGCCAGCAGGATGGTGGACAGACCCTACGAGCAGTACTTC.

The chain recombines TRBV5-4 with TRBJ2-4; TRBD2 matches at 7 bases. The germline V gene has CDR1 SGHNT and CDR2 YYREEE (reference sequence). The V gene end was trimmed by 2 bases and the J gene end by 7 bases; junction bases not matched to a gene: 6. This CDR3 region has 14 residues. The DNA of the CDR3 is TGTGCCAGCAGCTTTTCCGGGAGGAGGAACATTCAGTACTTC. Translated: CASSFSGRRNIQYF.

The CDR3 DNA follows: TGTGCCAGCAGCTTAGGGGTCGACACGGCCCAGTACTTC. This translates into CASSLGVDTAQYF. This rearrangement joins TRBV7-2 to TRBJ2-5; D gene ambiguous. V gave up 1 base and J gave up 9 bases, with 12 bases separating them. CDR1 and CDR2 (germline): SGHTA, FQGNSA. The CDR3 is 13 amino acids. Variable domain in full (rest from reference TRBV7-2 and TRBJ2-5): GAGVSQSPSNKVTEKGKDVELRCDPISGHTALYWYRQSLGQGLEFLIYFQGNSAPDKSGLPSDRFSAERTGGSVSTLTIQRTQQEDSAVYLCASSLGVDTAQYFGPGTRLLVL.

Ten or more counts support this clonotype. The chain is built from TRBV5-1 and TRBJ1-1, with D perhaps TRBD1 (6 bases). Between the trimmed V and J ends, which lost 3 bases and 1 base, there was a span of 16 bases. The germline V gene has CDR1 SGHRS and CDR2 YFSETQ. CDR3 length equals 16 residues. The CDR3 loop is CASSSDGGHSNTEAFF. The CDR3 DNA is TGCGCCAGCAGCTCGGATGGGGGACACTCGAACACTGAAGCTTTCTTT.

This clonotype showed up just a few times. This chain uses TRBV4-3 with TRBJ1-4; D remains ambiguous. The V gene's germline CDR1 is LGHNA and CDR2 YSLEER. V was clipped by 0 bases and J by 8 bases, with 13 bases between them. The CDR3 runs 15 residues. CDR3 amino acids: CASSQDPTLNEKLFF. The CDR3 region has the DNA TGCGCCAGCAGCCAAGATCCAACGCTAAACGAAAAACTGTTTTTT.

This clonotype was counted ten times or more. The J gene is TRBJ1-4, the V gene TRBV11-1; D not resolved. Trimming took 5 bases from V and 8 from J, leaving 15 bases between them. Looked up from germline, CDR1 is SGHAT and CDR2 is FQDESV (reference sequence). This CDR3 is 14 amino acids long. Written as DNA, the CDR3 is TGTGCCAGCAGCCTGTCGGGAACTCGGGAAAAACTGTTTTTT. It codes for CASSLSGTREKLFF.

The CDR3 loop reads CASSDGLAGGSTYEQYF. DNA of the CDR3: TGTGCCAGCAGCGATGGACTAGCGGGGGGCTCCACCTACGAGCAGTACTTC. The J gene is TRBJ2-7, the V gene TRBV7-8, with 14 positions matching TRBD2. CDR3 length equals 17 residues. Trimming took 5 bases from V and 2 from J; bases not matched to a gene: 8. Germline CDR1 and CDR2: SGHVS and FQNEAQ.

This chain links TRBV6-1 with TRBJ2-7, with 8 bases lining up with TRBD2. Germline lookup yields CDR1 MNHNS and CDR2 SASEGT. The CDR3 is 15 amino acids. V lost 6 bases to trimming and J lost 0 bases; unmatched junction nucleotides: 7. The CDR3 DNA is TGTGCCAGCAGACGTGGAGCGGGGGACTCCTACGAGCAGTACTTC. Translation gives CASRRGAGDSYEQYF.

The CDR3 region is CASSRGTASYEKLFF. The DNA of the CDR3 is TGTGCCAGCAGCCGGGGGACAGCCTCTTATGAAAAACTGTTTTTT. V usage is TRBV28 and J usage is TRBJ1-4; TRBD1 matches at 7 bases. The CDR3 extends over 15 amino acids. Trimming took 6 bases from V and 6 from J; bases not matched to a gene: 10. Germline V gene data show CDR1 as MDHEN and CDR2 as SYDVKM.